These 15 T cell receptor beta chains originate from one sample sequenced in a study of cytomegalovirus exposure and HLA in healthy donors. Researchers ran the PCR with 60 Vbeta and 13 Jbeta primers. Sequenced by immunoSEQ multiplex PCR; TCRdb stores in-frame clones only, minus some. The data hold under 200,000 clones, with approximately 67% observed a single time. The sequenced sample was PBMCs. The receptors were sampled from a young woman in good health and CMV-seropositive.

The chain recombines TRBV14 with TRBJ1-1, with D possibly being TRBD1 (6 bases). Per the germline V gene, CDR1 is SGHDN and CDR2 is FVKESK. CDR3 length: 19 amino acids. Trimming removed 1 base from V and 0 bases from J, with 21 bases in between. The CDR3 spells CASSQGRSVGAGMNTEAFF. The CDR3 DNA reads as TGTGCCAGCAGCCAAGGGCGATCTGTGGGGGCAGGGATGAACACTGAAGCTTTCTTT.

V and J are TRBV5-4 and TRBJ2-3; no clear D. Germline V gene data show CDR1 as SGHNT and CDR2 as YYREEE (reference sequence). This CDR3 region has 14 residues. Deletions cut 0 bases from V and 6 bases from J, with 11 bases between. The CDR3 DNA sequence: TGTGCCAGCAGCTTGGTCAGTGAGGCGGATACGCAGTATTTT. Translating it yields CASSLVSEADTQYF.

This clone appeared a few times. This chain joins TRBV7-3 and TRBJ2-1, with 9 bases that match TRBD2. J was trimmed by 5 bases and V by 3 bases; bases with no gene match: 5. Germline V lookup: CDR1 SGHTA, CDR2 FQGTGA. This CDR3 is 15 amino acids long. The CDR3 spells CASSLVSSGDNEQFF. CDR3 DNA sequence: TGTGCCAGCAGCTTGGTTTCTAGCGGGGACAATGAGCAGTTCTTC.

The chain uses TRBV7-2 and TRBJ2-7; 8 positions match TRBD2. The germline gives CDR1 SGHTA, CDR2 FQGNSA. V dropped 0 bases and J dropped 4; count of bases not matched to a gene: 5. The CDR3 has 15 amino acids. The chain's CDR3 is CASSLAGLASYEQYF. DNA of the CDR3: TGTGCCAGCAGCTTAGCCGGACTAGCTTCATACGAGCAGTACTTC. The complete variable domain, with remaining parts taken from reference TRBV7-2 and TRBJ2-7, reads GAGVSQSPSNKVTEKGKDVELRCDPISGHTALYWYRQSLGQGLEFLIYFQGNSAPDKSGLPSDRFSAERTGGSVSTLTIQRTQQEDSAVYLCASSLAGLASYEQYFGPGTRLTVT.

This chain uses TRBV7-9 with TRBJ2-2; D is perhaps TRBD2 (5 bases). There are 14 residues in the CDR3. V gave up 4 bases and J gave up 6 bases, with 12 bases separating them. Germline loops: CDR1 SEHNR, CDR2 FQNEAQ (reference sequence). DNA of the CDR3: TGTGCCAGCAGCTGGGGAGTACGTGCCGGGGAGCTGTTTTTT. Residues: CASSWGVRAGELFF.

This clone was seen just once. V usage is TRBV18 and J usage is TRBJ1-3, with D hard to call. Between the trimmed V and J ends, which lost 2 bases and 4 bases, there was a span of 12 bases. This CDR3 has 15 residues. Germline-derived CDR1 and CDR2 are KGHSH and LQKENI. Written as DNA, the CDR3 is TGTGCCAGCTCACCAAGTATGGCAGGAGGAAACACCATATATTTT. Translated: CASSPSMAGGNTIYF. The variable domain in full, with the rest retrieved from reference TRBV18 and TRBJ1-3, is NAGVMQNPRHLVRRRGQEARLRCSPMKGHSHVYWYRQLPEEGLKFMVYLQKENIIDESGMPKERFSAEFPKEGPSILRIQQVVRGDSAAYFCASSPSMAGGNTIYFGEGSWLTVV.

The chain uses TRBV2 and TRBJ2-7, with 8 bases that match TRBD2. The CDR3 runs to 18 residues. Germline CDR1 reads SNHLY; CDR2 reads FYNNEI. The trim removed 5 bases at V and 3 bases at J, leaving 18 bases unmatched. CDR3 in amino acids: CASSPSRASGRAFYEQYF. The CDR3, as DNA: TGTGCCAGCAGTCCCAGCCGGGCTAGCGGGCGTGCATTCTACGAGCAGTACTTC.

The chain combines TRBV18 with TRBJ1-1; TRBD1 agrees at 8 bases. Germline assignment: CDR1 KGHSH and CDR2 LQKENI. CDR3 size: 16 residues. Germline trimming cut 5 bases from V and 6 bases from J; bases unmatched to any gene: 14. The CDR3 loop is CASSASFGQGFAEAFF. DNA of the CDR3: TGTGCCAGCTCAGCATCTTTTGGACAGGGTTTCGCTGAAGCTTTCTTT.

The chain has TRBV5-1 and TRBJ2-1, with 8 bases matching TRBD2. The CDR3 consists of 14 residues. The V segment lost 7 bases and the J segment 9 bases; nucleotides outside the gene matches: 12. Germline CDR1 reads SGHRS; CDR2 reads YFSETQ. CDR3 residues: CASGIGGLEVEQFF. DNA for the CDR3: TGCGCCAGCGGCATCGGGGGACTAGAGGTTGAGCAGTTCTTC.

The V gene is TRBV15, the J gene TRBJ1-2; the match to TRBD1 covers 8 bases. Germline assignment: CDR1 LNHNV and CDR2 YYDKDF (reference sequence). V shed 1 base, J shed 3 bases, and the junction held 4 bases outside the gene matches. The CDR3 covers 15 residues. This chain's CDR3 is CATSRAPGGDYGYTF. In nucleotides, the CDR3 is TGTGCCACCAGCAGAGCCCCAGGGGGCGACTATGGCTACACCTTC.

This clone has only one observation. CDR3 residues: CASSLSGDSNQPQHF. CDR3 in DNA: TGTGCCAGCAGTTTAAGCGGGGATAGCAATCAGCCCCAGCATTTT. The gene calls are TRBV27 and TRBJ1-5, with D unclear. CDR3 length: 15 amino acids. Trimming pared 2 bases from V and 0 bases from J, leaving 8 bases between. CDR1 and CDR2 from the germline V gene are MNHEY and SMNVEV (reference sequence).

The chain joins TRBV27 to TRBJ1-2; the D gene is possibly TRBD1 (6 bases). CDR1 MNHEY and CDR2 SMNVEV come from the germline V gene (reference sequence). This CDR3 region has 14 residues. Trimming pared 5 bases from V and 3 bases from J, leaving 13 bases between. CDR3 sequence: CASSHRWTDYGYTF. CDR3 nucleotide sequence: TGTGCCAGCAGTCACCGATGGACAGACTATGGCTACACCTTC.

This rearrangement joins TRBV27 to TRBJ1-1; 11 bases match TRBD1. CDR3 length: 16 amino acids. Germline values: CDR1 MNHEY, CDR2 SMNVEV (reference sequence). Trimming took 5 bases from V and 1 from J; bases not matched to a gene: 6. The CDR3 loop is CASSPGDRGTNTEAFF. CDR3 in DNA: TGTGCCAGCAGTCCAGGGGACAGGGGGACGAACACTGAAGCTTTCTTT.

The genes are TRBV7-2 and TRBJ2-1; D uncertain. The germline V gene encodes CDR1 SGHTA and CDR2 FQGNSA. The ends were cut back, 2 bases at V and 8 bases at J, with 7 bases in the middle. The CDR3 runs to 12 residues. The CDR3 coding sequence is TGTGCCAGCAGCTTAATGTTCGATGAGCAGTTCTTC. The encoded protein is CASSLMFDEQFF.

This clone has a handful of counts. The CDR3 DNA reads as TGTGCCAGCTCACCACGGGAGCAGGGGCAAGCTTTCTTT. It specifies CASSPREQGQAFF. The chain employs TRBV18 and TRBJ1-1; D possibly corresponds to TRBD1 (6 bases). Germline V CDR1 and CDR2: KGHSH, LQKENI. V gave up 1 base and J gave up 9 bases, with 12 bases separating them. This CDR3 region has 13 residues.